Following are 26 T cell receptor beta chains from one sample sequenced in a study of T cell responses to AZD1222 COVID-19 vaccine (dated by TCRdb to the early 2020s). The method was the immunoSEQ multiplex PCR assay. Entries here come from immuneACCESS through TCRdb and include only in-frame sequences with V and J called. Some clones fail to appear in such tables; in the studies checked, an unresolved V gene covers under half of the shortfall, and the cause of the remainder is unknown. This sample has some 130,000 clones in its table, and roughly 90% of those were observed once. The ten largest account for 5.5% to 6.5% of the sample. This specimen's time point label, per the study, means: baseline before first vaccination. The material sequenced was peripheral blood, taken on day 0 of AZD1222 vaccination. These receptors originate from an adult in good health.

This chain uses TRBV19 with TRBJ1-1; D gene unclear. Looked up from germline, CDR1 is LNHDA and CDR2 is SQIVND (reference sequence). V lost 2 bases and J lost 3, with 7 bases in between. The CDR3 runs 13 residues. CDR3 protein: CASSINGYTEAFF. Written as DNA, the CDR3 is TGTGCCAGTAGTATAAACGGATACACTGAAGCTTTCTTT. The full variable domain, completed using reference TRBV19 and TRBJ1-1, is DGGITQSPKYLFRKEGQNVTLSCEQNLNHDAMYWYRQDPGQGLRLIYYSQIVNDFQKGDIAEGYSVSREKKESFPLTVTSAQKNPTAFYLCASSINGYTEAFFGQGTRLTVV.

J is TRBJ1-2 and V is TRBV29-1, with D possibly matching TRBD1 (6 bases). Germline CDR1 is SQVTM and CDR2 is ANQGSEA. V was shortened by 3 bases and J by 4 bases, with 12 bases between the two germline ends. CDR3 length equals 13 residues. The CDR3 region has the DNA TGCAGCGTTGATTCCGGGGGCAGCTATGGCTACACCTTC. It is translated as CSVDSGGSYGYTF.

The chain is built from TRBV7-9 and TRBJ1-3; D perhaps matches TRBD1 (5 bases). V was pared by 3 bases and J by 4 bases, with 13 bases between. Germline lookup yields CDR1 SEHNR and CDR2 FQNEAQ (reference sequence). This CDR3 is built from 15 residues. CDR3: CASSFIAGYGNTIYF. In DNA, the CDR3 is TGTGCCAGCAGCTTTATCGCAGGGTACGGAAACACCATATATTTT.

Here the CDR3 DNA reads TGTGCCTGGAGTGCCGGGACATATTATTCACCCCTCCACTTT. Its protein is CAWSAGTYYSPLHF. The V call is TRBV30, the J call TRBJ1-6, with D possibly TRBD1 on 6 matching bases. Trimming left V 1 base short and J 8 bases short, with 12 bases between. Germline V gene data show CDR1 as GTSNPN and CDR2 as SVGIG (reference sequence). CDR3 length equals 14 residues. The entire variable domain, with the rest obtained from reference TRBV30 and TRBJ1-6, is as follows: SQTIHQWPATLVQPVGSPLSLECTVEGTSNPNLYWYRQAAGRGLQLLFYSVGIGQISSEVPQNLSASRPQDRQFILSSKKLLLSDSGFYLCAWSAGTYYSPLHFGNGTRLTVT.

The chain recombines TRBV25-1 with TRBJ2-5; tentatively, D is TRBD2 (6 bases). The ends were cut back, 6 bases at V and 4 bases at J, with 15 bases in the middle. Germline-derived CDR1 and CDR2 are MGHDK and SYGVNS. This CDR3 has 14 amino acids. The CDR3 sequence is CASRAYRERETQYF. For the CDR3, the DNA is TGTGCCAGCAGGGCCTATCGGGAGAGAGAGACCCAGTACTTC.

Only a few counts were recorded for this clone. The DNA for the CDR3 is TGTGCCAGCTCACCTGATAACACCTGGGAGCAGTACTTC. Protein product: CASSPDNTWEQYF. V is TRBV18 and J is TRBJ2-7; D remains unclear. Germline CDR1 is KGHSH and CDR2 is LQKENI. The V end lost 3 bases, the J end lost 7 bases, and 13 bases lay between the germline ends. CDR3 size: 13 residues.

The chain is built from TRBV20-1 and TRBJ1-2; D is possibly TRBD1 (5 bases). This CDR3 is 11 amino acids long. Germline CDR1 is DFQATT and CDR2 is SNEGSKA (reference sequence). Trimming stripped 3 bases from V and 3 bases from J, with 5 bases between. In DNA, the CDR3 is TGCAGTGCTAGGGGGGACTATGGCTACACCTTC. Translated: CSARGDYGYTF.

This sequence joins TRBV4-3 and TRBJ2-7, with 11 bases that match TRBD2. The CDR3 spans 17 residues. The V segment lost 4 bases and the J segment 0 bases; nucleotides outside the gene matches: 8. Germline CDR1 is LGHNA and CDR2 is YSLEER. The CDR3 sequence: CASSLLLAGGNSYEQYF. In DNA, the CDR3 is TGCGCCAGCAGCCTCTTGTTAGCGGGAGGGAACTCCTACGAGCAGTACTTC.

The table lists this clone with a count of one. The chain couples TRBV10-1 to TRBJ1-6; unclear D gene. The V and J ends lost 0 bases and 10 bases respectively, with 13 bases between them. This CDR3 comprises 15 residues. Germline V CDR1 and CDR2: WNHNN, SYGVQD (reference sequence). Here the CDR3 reads CASSESPGSPSPLHF. Here the CDR3 DNA reads TGCGCCAGCAGTGAGTCCCCAGGTTCCCCCTCACCCCTCCACTTT.

This chain connects TRBV7-2 to TRBJ2-1; 7 bases are shared with TRBD2. The V gene end was trimmed by 5 bases and the J gene end by 8 bases; junction bases not matched to a gene: 12. There are 15 residues in the CDR3. Germline V gene lookup returns CDR1 SGHTA and CDR2 FQGNSA. CDR3 region: CASSLPGLPGHEQFF. In DNA, the CDR3 is TGTGCCAGCAGCCTACCGGGACTACCCGGGCATGAGCAGTTCTTC.

This clone was detected once. V is TRBV7-8 and J is TRBJ1-1; weak D call: TRBD1 (6 bases). With 3 bases removed from V and 0 bases from J, the gap between germline ends came to 11 bases. CDR3 size: 15 residues. Germline V gene sequence: CDR1 SGHVS, CDR2 FQNEAQ. The CDR3, as DNA: TGTGCCAGCAGCTTCGCGACAGGAATGAACACTGAAGCTTTCTTT. Protein: CASSFATGMNTEAFF.

The CDR3 sequence is CATSDLNSPYNEQFF. As DNA, the CDR3 is TGTGCCACCAGTGATTTGAACAGTCCCTACAATGAGCAGTTCTTC. The gene calls are TRBV24-1 and TRBJ2-1; D uncertain. This CDR3 is 15 amino acids long. Between the trimmed V and J ends, which lost 0 bases and 2 bases, there was a span of 7 bases. Germline V gives CDR1 KGHDR, CDR2 SFDVKD.

This sequence joins TRBV5-4 and TRBJ2-1, with 9 bases lining up with TRBD2. CDR3 length: 16 residues. The germline CDR1 and CDR2 sequences are SGHNT and YYREEE (reference sequence). Losses at the gene ends were 5 bases for V and 3 bases for J; bases not matched to a gene: 9. This chain's CDR3 is CASRTGGSGSYNEQFF. In DNA, the CDR3 is TGTGCCAGCAGAACGGGTGGTAGCGGGAGCTACAATGAGCAGTTCTTC.

The rearrangement links TRBV5-4 to TRBJ1-1, with no clear D. The CDR3 is 15 amino acids. Germline CDR1 reads SGHNT; CDR2 reads YYREEE (reference sequence). Trimming pared 0 bases from V and 6 bases from J, leaving 15 bases between. The DNA for the CDR3 is TGTGCCAGCAGCTTGGCCCCTCGACAATCTTCTGAAGCTTTCTTT. Residues: CASSLAPRQSSEAFF.

J is TRBJ2-7 and V is TRBV15; TRBD2 is a possible D gene (7 bases). Germline assignment: CDR1 LNHNV and CDR2 YYDKDF (reference sequence). CDR3 length: 17 residues. V was trimmed by 1 base and J by 2 bases, leaving 18 bases between them. CDR3 nucleotides: TGTGCCACCAGCAGAGTGGACGGGGGGACATTCCCCTACGAGCAGTACTTC. Protein product: CATSRVDGGTFPYEQYF.

This sequence joins TRBV28 and TRBJ1-5; D unclear. Germline-derived CDR1 and CDR2 are MDHEN and SYDVKM. V was clipped by 4 bases and J by 9 bases, with 4 bases between them. CDR3 length equals 10 residues. CDR3 nucleotides: TGTGCCAGCAGTTGGGGGCCCCAGCATTTT. This translates into CASSWGPQHF.

This chain connects TRBV4-1 to TRBJ1-1; 7 bases are shared with TRBD1. V trimming: 5 bases; J trimming: 6 bases; junction bases outside the gene matches: 9. Germline V gene data show CDR1 as MGHRA and CDR2 as YSYEKL. The CDR3 contains 14 residues. The CDR3 region is CASSTPGQLPEAFF. The CDR3 DNA is TGCGCCAGCAGCACACCGGGACAGCTCCCTGAAGCTTTCTTT.

The rearrangement links TRBV4-2 to TRBJ1-5; TRBD1 matches 7 bases. The CDR3 covers 14 residues. After removal of 4 bases from V and 6 bases from J, the junction contained 6 bases not matched to a gene. Germline-derived CDR1 and CDR2 are LGHNA and YNFKEQ. CDR3 residues: CASSLWTGIQPQHF. CDR3 coding DNA: TGTGCCAGCAGCCTCTGGACAGGCATTCAGCCCCAGCATTTT.

The DNA of the CDR3 is TGTGCCAGCAGTTACCCCGCTAGAACGACCCTCAATGAGCAGTTCTTC. This sequence encodes CASSYPARTTLNEQFF. The rearrangement links TRBV6-2 or TRBV6-3 to TRBJ2-1; no clear D. The germline CDR1 and CDR2 sequences are MNHEY and SVGEGT. There are 16 residues in the CDR3. V was cut by 2 bases and J by 6 bases, with 17 bases left in between.

The chain links TRBV27 to TRBJ2-2, with 8 bases matching TRBD1. There are 15 residues in the CDR3. V lost 6 bases to trimming and J lost 4 bases; unmatched junction nucleotides: 7. CDR1 and CDR2 from the germline V gene are MNHEY and SMNVEV (reference sequence). The CDR3 sequence: CASSTFTGGTGELFF. For the CDR3, the DNA is TGTGCCAGCAGCACCTTTACAGGGGGCACCGGGGAGCTGTTTTTT.

This clone was detected many times. This chain uses TRBV30 with TRBJ2-7; a possible D gene is TRBD1 (5 bases). CDR3 length: 13 amino acids. From germline, CDR1 is GTSNPN and CDR2 SVGIG (reference sequence). The V end was cut by 4 bases, the J end by 4 bases, with 14 bases between. The CDR3 loop reads CAWISGYGYEQYF. The CDR3 nucleotides read TGTGCCTGGATTTCAGGGTATGGATACGAGCAGTACTTC.

V gene TRBV28 combines with J gene TRBJ2-2; possibly TRBD2 for D (6 bases). V lost 6 bases, J lost 3 bases, and 14 bases lay in between. This CDR3 has 15 residues. Per the germline V gene, CDR1 is MDHEN and CDR2 is SYDVKM. The CDR3 spells CASRGAGLHTGELFF. As DNA, the CDR3 is TGTGCCAGCAGAGGGGCGGGACTCCACACCGGGGAGCTGTTTTTT.

The V call is TRBV30, the J call TRBJ2-7; D is perhaps TRBD2 (6 bases). The CDR3 is made up of 19 amino acids. Germline lookup yields CDR1 GTSNPN and CDR2 SVGIG (reference sequence). V was trimmed by 2 bases and J by 5 bases, leaving 31 bases between them. The CDR3 nucleotides read TGTGCCTGGAGTCCCCCAATAGGGAGGCACTTTACCCACTCAAACGAGCAGTACTTC. Encoded protein: CAWSPPIGRHFTHSNEQYF.

This clone occurred a few times. J is TRBJ2-3 and V is TRBV7-2; 9 nucleotides align to TRBD2. V gave up 3 bases and J gave up 2 bases; unmatched junction bases: 9. The CDR3 covers 17 residues. Per germline, CDR1 SGHTA and CDR2 FQGNSA. In nucleotides, the CDR3 is TGTGCCAGCAGCTTGGGGAGAGCGGGAGGTGCCACAGATACGCAGTATTTT. Translated: CASSLGRAGGATDTQYF.

V is TRBV5-6 and J is TRBJ1-2, with D uncertain. Germline CDR1 and CDR2: SGHDT and YYEEEE. V was shortened by 1 base and J by 0 bases, with 10 bases between the two germline ends. There are 15 residues in the CDR3. For the CDR3, the DNA is TGTGCCAGCAGCTTGCCATGGGCCTCTAACTATGGCTACACCTTC. Translated, it gives CASSLPWASNYGYTF.

The chain joins TRBV24-1 to TRBJ2-7; D remains ambiguous. The CDR3 is 13 amino acids. V lost 4 bases and J lost 3, with 9 bases in between. Looked up from germline, CDR1 is KGHDR and CDR2 is SFDVKD. CDR3 amino acids: CATSEGRSYEQYF. CDR3 bases: TGTGCCACCAGTGAGGGCAGAAGCTACGAGCAGTACTTC.